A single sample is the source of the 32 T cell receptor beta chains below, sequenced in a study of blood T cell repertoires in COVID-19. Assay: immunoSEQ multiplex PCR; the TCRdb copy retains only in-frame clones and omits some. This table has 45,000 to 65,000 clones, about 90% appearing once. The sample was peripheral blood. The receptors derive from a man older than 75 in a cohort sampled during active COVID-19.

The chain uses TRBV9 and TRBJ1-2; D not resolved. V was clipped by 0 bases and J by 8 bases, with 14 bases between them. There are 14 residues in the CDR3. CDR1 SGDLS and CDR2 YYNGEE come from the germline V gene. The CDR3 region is CASSVDGQSRGYTF. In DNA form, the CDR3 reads TGTGCCAGCAGCGTAGATGGGCAGTCCAGGGGCTACACCTTC.

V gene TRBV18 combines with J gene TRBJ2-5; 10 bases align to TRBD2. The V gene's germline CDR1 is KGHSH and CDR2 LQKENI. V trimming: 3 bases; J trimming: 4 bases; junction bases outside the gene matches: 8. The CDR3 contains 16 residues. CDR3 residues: CASSPLLAGTPETQYF. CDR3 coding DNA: TGTGCCAGCTCACCGTTACTAGCGGGGACCCCAGAGACCCAGTACTTC.

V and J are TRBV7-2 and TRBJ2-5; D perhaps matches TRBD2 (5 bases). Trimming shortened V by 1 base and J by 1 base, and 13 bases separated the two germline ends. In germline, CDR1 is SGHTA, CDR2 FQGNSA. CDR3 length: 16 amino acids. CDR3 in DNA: TGTGCCAGCAGCTTAGGGTCGAGCGGAGGCCAAGAGACCCAGTACTTC. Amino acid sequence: CASSLGSSGGQETQYF.

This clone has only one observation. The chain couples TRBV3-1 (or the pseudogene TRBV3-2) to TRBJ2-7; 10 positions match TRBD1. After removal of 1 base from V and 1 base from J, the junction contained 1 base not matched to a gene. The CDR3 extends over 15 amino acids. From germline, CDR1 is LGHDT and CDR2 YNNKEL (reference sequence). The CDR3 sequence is CASSQVGQGSYEQYF. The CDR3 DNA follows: TGTGCCAGCAGCCAAGTGGGACAGGGGTCCTACGAGCAGTACTTC.

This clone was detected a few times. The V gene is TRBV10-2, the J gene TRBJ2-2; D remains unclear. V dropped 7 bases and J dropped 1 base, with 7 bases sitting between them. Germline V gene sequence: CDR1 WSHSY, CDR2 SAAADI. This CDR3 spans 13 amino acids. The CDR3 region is CASNSMNTGELFF. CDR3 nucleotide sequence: TGCGCCAGCAACAGCATGAACACCGGGGAGCTGTTTTTT.

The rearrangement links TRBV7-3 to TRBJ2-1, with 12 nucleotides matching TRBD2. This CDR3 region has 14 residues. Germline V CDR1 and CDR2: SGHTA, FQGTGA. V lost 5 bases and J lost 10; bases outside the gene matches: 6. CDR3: CASSPTSGGREQFF. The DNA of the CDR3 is TGTGCCAGCAGCCCGACTAGCGGGGGACGCGAGCAGTTCTTC.

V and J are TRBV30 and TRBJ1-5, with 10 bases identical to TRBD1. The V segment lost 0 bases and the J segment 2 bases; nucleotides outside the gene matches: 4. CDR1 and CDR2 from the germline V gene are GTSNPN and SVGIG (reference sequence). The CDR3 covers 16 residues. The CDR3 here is CAWSVLGTGGNQPQHF. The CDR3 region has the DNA TGTGCCTGGAGTGTATTGGGGACAGGGGGCAATCAGCCCCAGCATTTT.

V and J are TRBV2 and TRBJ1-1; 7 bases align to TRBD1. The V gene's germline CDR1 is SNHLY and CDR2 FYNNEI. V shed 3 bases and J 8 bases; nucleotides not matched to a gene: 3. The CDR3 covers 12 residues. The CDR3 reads CASSEQTGEAFF. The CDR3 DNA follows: TGTGCCAGCAGTGAGCAGACAGGGGAAGCTTTCTTT.

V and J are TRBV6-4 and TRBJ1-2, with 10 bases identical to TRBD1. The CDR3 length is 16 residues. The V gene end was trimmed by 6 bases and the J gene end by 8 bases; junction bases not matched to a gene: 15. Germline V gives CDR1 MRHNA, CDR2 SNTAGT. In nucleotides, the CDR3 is TGTGCCAGCAGACTAGAAGCCGGACAGGGGGTTGGGGGCTACACCTTC. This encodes CASRLEAGQGVGGYTF.

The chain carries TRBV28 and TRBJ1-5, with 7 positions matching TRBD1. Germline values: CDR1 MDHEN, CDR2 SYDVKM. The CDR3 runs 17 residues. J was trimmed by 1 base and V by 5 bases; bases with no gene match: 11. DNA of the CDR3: TGTGCCAGCAGTACACAGACAGGGATGGGGAGCAATCAGCCCCAGCATTTT. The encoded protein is CASSTQTGMGSNQPQHF.

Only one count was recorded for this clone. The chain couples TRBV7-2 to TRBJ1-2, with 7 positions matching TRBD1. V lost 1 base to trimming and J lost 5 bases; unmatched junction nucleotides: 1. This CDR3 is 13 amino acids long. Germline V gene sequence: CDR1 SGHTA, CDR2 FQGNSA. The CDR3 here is CASSLGDSYGYTF. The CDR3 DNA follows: TGTGCCAGCAGCTTAGGGGACAGTTATGGCTACACCTTC.

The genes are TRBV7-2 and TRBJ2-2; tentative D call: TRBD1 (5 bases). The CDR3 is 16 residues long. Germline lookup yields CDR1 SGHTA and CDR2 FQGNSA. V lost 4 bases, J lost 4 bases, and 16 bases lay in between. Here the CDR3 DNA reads TGTGCCAGCAGCTCCGTGTCAGGGTCAAGCACCGGGGAGCTGTTTTTT. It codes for CASSSVSGSSTGELFF.

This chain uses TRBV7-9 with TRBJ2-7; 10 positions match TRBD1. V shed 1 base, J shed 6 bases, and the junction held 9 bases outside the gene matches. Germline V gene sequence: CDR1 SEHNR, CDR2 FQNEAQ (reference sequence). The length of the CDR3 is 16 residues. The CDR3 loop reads CASSLEVLDRGSEQYF. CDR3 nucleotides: TGTGCCAGCAGCTTAGAGGTCCTGGACAGGGGGTCCGAGCAGTACTTC.

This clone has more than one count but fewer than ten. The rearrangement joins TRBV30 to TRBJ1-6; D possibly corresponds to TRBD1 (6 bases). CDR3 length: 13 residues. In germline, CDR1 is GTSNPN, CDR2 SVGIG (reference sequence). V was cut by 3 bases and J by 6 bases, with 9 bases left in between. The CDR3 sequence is CAWSKQGNSPLHF. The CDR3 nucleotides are TGTGCCTGGAGCAAACAGGGTAATTCACCCCTCCACTTT.

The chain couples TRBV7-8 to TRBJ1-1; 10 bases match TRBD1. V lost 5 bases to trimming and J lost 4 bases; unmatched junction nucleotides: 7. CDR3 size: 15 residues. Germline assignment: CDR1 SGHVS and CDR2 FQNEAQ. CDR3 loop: CASSTRTGGSTEAFF. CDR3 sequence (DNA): TGTGCCAGCAGCACAAGGACAGGGGGTAGCACTGAAGCTTTCTTT.

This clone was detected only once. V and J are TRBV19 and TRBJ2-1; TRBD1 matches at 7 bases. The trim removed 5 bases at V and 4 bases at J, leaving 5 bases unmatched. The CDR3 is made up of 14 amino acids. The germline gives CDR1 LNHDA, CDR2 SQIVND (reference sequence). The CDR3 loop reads CASSSGQVYNEQFF. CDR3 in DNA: TGTGCCAGTAGTTCAGGACAGGTTTACAATGAGCAGTTCTTC.

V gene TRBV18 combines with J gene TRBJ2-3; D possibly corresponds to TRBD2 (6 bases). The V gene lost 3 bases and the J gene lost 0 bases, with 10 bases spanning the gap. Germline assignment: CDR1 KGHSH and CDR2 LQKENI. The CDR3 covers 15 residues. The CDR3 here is CASSPGAGSTDTQYF. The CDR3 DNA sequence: TGTGCCAGCTCACCGGGTGCGGGGAGCACAGATACGCAGTATTTT.

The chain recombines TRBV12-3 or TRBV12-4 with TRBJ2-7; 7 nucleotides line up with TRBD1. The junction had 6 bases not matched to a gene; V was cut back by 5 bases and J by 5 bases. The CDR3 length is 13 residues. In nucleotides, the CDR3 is TGTGCCAGCAGTCCATTACAGGGGAACGAGCAGTACTTC. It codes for CASSPLQGNEQYF.

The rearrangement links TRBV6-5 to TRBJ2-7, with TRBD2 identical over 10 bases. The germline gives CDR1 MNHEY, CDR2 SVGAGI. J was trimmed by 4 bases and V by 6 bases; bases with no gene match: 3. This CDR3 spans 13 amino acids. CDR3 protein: CASRGLAEYEQYF. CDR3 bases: TGTGCCAGCAGAGGACTAGCGGAGTACGAGCAGTACTTC.

Here the CDR3 reads CSVEGTGVRNEQFF. CDR3 bases: TGCAGCGTTGAAGGGACAGGGGTTAGGAATGAGCAGTTCTTC. The J gene is TRBJ2-1, the V gene TRBV29-1, with TRBD1 matching over 9 bases. The V gene end was trimmed by 1 base and the J gene end by 7 bases; junction bases not matched to a gene: 5. The CDR3 is made up of 14 amino acids. The germline gives CDR1 SQVTM, CDR2 ANQGSEA.

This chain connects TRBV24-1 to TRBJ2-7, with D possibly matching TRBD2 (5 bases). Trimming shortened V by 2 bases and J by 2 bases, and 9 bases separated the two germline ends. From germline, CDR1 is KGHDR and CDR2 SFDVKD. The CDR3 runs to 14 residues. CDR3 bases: TGTGCCACCAGTGATTCGGGGAACCCCTACGAGCAGTACTTC. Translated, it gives CATSDSGNPYEQYF.

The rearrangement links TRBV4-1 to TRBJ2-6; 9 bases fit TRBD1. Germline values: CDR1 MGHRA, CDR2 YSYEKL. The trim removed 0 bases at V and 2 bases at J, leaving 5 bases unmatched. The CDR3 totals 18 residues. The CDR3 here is CASSQEDRGGAGANVLTF. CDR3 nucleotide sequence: TGCGCCAGCAGCCAAGAAGACAGGGGGGGAGCTGGGGCCAACGTCCTGACTTTC.

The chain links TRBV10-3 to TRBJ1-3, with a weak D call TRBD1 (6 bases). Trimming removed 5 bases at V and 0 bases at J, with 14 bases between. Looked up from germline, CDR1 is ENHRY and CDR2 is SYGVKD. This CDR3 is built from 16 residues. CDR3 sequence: CAISPDSFDSGNTIYF. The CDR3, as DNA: TGTGCCATCAGTCCGGACAGTTTTGACTCTGGAAACACCATATATTTT.

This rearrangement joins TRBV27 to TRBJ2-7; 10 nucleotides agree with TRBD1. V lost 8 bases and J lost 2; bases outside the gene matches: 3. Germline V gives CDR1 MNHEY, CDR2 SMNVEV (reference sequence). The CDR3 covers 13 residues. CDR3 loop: CASGTGVAYEQYF. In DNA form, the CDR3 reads TGTGCCAGCGGGACAGGGGTGGCCTACGAGCAGTACTTC.

In DNA, the CDR3 is TGCGCCAGCAGCTTGGGCGGGACAGGCTTCTCCTACGAGCAGTACTTC. Its protein product is CASSLGGTGFSYEQYF. The chain uses TRBV5-1 and TRBJ2-7; 8 nucleotides line up with TRBD1. The junction had 5 bases not matched to a gene; V was cut back by 0 bases and J by 0 bases. In germline, CDR1 is SGHRS, CDR2 YFSETQ. The CDR3 consists of 16 residues. Using reference TRBV5-1 and TRBJ2-7 for the parts outside the CDR3, the full variable domain is KAGVTQTPRYLIKTRGQQVTLSCSPISGHRSVSWYQQTPGQGLQFLFEYFSETQRNKGNFPGRFSGRQFSNSRSEMNVSTLELGDSALYLCASSLGGTGFSYEQYFGPGTRLTVT.

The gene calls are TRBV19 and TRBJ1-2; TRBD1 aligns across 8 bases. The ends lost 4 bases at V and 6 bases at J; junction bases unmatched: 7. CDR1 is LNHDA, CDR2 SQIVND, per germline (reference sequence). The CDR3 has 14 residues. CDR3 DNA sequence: TGTGCCAGTAGTACCCCAGGGGGCAGGAATGGCTACACCTTC. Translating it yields CASSTPGGRNGYTF. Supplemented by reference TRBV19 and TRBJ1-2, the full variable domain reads DGGITQSPKYLFRKEGQNVTLSCEQNLNHDAMYWYRQDPGQGLRLIYYSQIVNDFQKGDIAEGYSVSREKKESFPLTVTSAQKNPTAFYLCASSTPGGRNGYTFGSGTRLTVV.

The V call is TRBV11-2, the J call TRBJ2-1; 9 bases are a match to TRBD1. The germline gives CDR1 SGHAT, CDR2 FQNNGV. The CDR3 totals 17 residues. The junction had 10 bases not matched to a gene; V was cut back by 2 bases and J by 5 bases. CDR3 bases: TGTGCCAGCAGCTTAAGGGGGAGGGGACAGGGCAACAATGAGCAGTTCTTC. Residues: CASSLRGRGQGNNEQFF.

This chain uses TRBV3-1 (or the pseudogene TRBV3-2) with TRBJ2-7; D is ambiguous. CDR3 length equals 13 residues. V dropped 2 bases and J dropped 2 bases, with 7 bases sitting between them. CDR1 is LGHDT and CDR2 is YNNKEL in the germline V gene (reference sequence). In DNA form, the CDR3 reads TGTGCCAGCAGCCAATGGGCAGCCTACGAGCAGTACTTC. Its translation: CASSQWAAYEQYF.

CDR3 in amino acids: CASSYRTGSSGNTIYF. In DNA, the CDR3 is TGTGCCAGCAGTTACCGGACAGGATCCTCTGGAAACACCATATATTTT. The chain combines TRBV6-5 with TRBJ1-3, with 7 bases that match TRBD1. The germline gives CDR1 MNHEY, CDR2 SVGAGI. This CDR3 spans 16 amino acids. V shed 2 bases and J 0 bases; nucleotides not matched to a gene: 4.

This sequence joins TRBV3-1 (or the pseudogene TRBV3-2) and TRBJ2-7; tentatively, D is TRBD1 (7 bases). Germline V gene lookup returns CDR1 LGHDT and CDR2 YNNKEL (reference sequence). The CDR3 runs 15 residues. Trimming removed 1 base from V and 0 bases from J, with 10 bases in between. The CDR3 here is CASSQGQGGSYEQYF. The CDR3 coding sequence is TGTGCCAGCAGCCAAGGGCAGGGGGGCTCCTACGAGCAGTACTTC.

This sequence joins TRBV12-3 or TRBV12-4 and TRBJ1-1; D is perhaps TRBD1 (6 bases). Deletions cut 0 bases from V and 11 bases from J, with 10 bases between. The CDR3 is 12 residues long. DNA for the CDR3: TGTGCCAGCAGTTTAGCTCCAGGGGAGGCTTTCTTT. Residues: CASSLAPGEAFF.

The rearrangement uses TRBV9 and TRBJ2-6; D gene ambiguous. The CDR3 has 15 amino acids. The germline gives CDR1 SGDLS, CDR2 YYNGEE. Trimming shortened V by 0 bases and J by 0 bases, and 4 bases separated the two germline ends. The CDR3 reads CASSVGDSGANVLTF. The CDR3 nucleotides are TGTGCCAGCAGCGTAGGCGACTCTGGGGCCAACGTCCTGACTTTC.